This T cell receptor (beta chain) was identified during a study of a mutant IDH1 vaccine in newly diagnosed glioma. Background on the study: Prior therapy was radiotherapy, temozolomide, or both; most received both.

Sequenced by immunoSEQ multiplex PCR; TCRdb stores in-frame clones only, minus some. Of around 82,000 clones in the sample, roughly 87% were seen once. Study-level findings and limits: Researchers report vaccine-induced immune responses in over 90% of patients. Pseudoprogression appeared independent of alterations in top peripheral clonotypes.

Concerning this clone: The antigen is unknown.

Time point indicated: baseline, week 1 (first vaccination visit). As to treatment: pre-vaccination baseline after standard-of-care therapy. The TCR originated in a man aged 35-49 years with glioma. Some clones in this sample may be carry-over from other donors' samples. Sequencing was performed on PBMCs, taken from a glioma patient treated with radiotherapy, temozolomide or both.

The CDR3 sequence: CASSPPGARSTEAFF. The CDR3 bases are TGTGCCAGCAGCCCCCCGGGGGCTCGATCAACTGAAGCTTTCTTT. The J gene is TRBJ1-1, the V gene TRBV7-8, with D possibly matching TRBD1 (6 bases). Germline CDR1 and CDR2: SGHVS and FQNEAQ. The germline V and J ends were trimmed by 5 bases and 5 bases, with 18 bases remaining between them. The CDR3 has 15 amino acids.